These 20 T cell receptor beta chains originate from one sample sequenced in a study of T cell repertoires in cytomegalovirus infection. These TCRs are of unknown antigen specificity. TCRdb reprocessed the reads via MiXCR and lists one record per CDR3 protein. Here the sample spans roughly 570,000 distinct CDR3 sequences, 40% being singletons. Sequenced material: cultured PBMCs, taken from culture after CMV antigen stimulation. The receptors originated from a human donor in good health (CMV status not recorded). Some clones in this sample may be carry-over from other donors' samples.

This clonotype has ten or more counts. The V and J genes are TRBV7-8 and TRBJ2-7, with TRBD1 identical over 9 bases. Germline V gene sequence: CDR1 SGHVS, CDR2 FQNEAQ. J was trimmed by 2 bases and V by 2 bases; bases with no gene match: 4. This CDR3 is 15 amino acids long. In nucleotides, the CDR3 is TGTGCCAGCAGCTTATGGGGGACAGGGCCCTACGAGCAGTACTTC. Protein: CASSLWGTGPYEQYF.

This chain connects TRBV28 to TRBJ2-7; a possible D gene is TRBD2 (6 bases). CDR1 is MDHEN, CDR2 SYDVKM, per germline. V was trimmed by 6 bases and J by 7 bases, leaving 22 bases between them. The CDR3 extends over 15 amino acids. The CDR3 sequence is CASRTQGLPLGEQYF. Here the CDR3 DNA reads TGTGCCAGCAGAACCCAGGGACTCCCACTGGGGGAGCAGTACTTC. The full variable domain, with the rest looked up from reference TRBV28 and TRBJ2-7, is DVKVTQSSRYLVKRTGEKVFLECVQDMDHENMFWYRQDPGLGLRLIYFSYDVKMKEKGDIPEGYSVSREKKERFSLILESASTNQTSMYLCASRTQGLPLGEQYFGPGTRLTVT.

In this sample, this clonotype turned up a few times. The chain joins TRBV2 to TRBJ2-3; TRBD2 matches 9 bases. V gave up 11 bases and J gave up 6 bases; unmatched junction bases: 12. Germline assignment: CDR1 SNHLY and CDR2 FYNNEI. This CDR3 is built from 14 residues. For the CDR3, the DNA is TGTGCCGGCAAGTCGACTAGCGGAGGGGATACGCAGTATTTT. It encodes CAGKSTSGGDTQYF. Drawing the rest from reference TRBV2 and TRBJ2-3, the complete variable domain is EPEVTQTPSHQVTQMGQEVILRCVPISNHLYFYWYRQILGQKVEFLVSFYNNEISEKSEIFDDQFSVERPDGSNFTLKIRSTKLEDSAMYFCAGKSTSGGDTQYFGPGTRLTVL.

The J gene is TRBJ2-5, the V gene TRBV5-3; the match to TRBD1 covers 8 bases. TRBV5-3 falls under the ORF class, with uncertain function. The J segment lost 1 base and the V segment lost 8 bases, leaving 16 bases of the junction unmatched. The CDR3 has 17 residues. The CDR3 sequence is CASSRGTGLYIQETQYF. CDR3 bases: TGTGCCAGCAGCCGGGGGACAGGCCTTTATATCCAAGAGACCCAGTACTTC.

V is TRBV11-2 and J is TRBJ2-1; D is unclear. The CDR3 totals 15 residues. The V end lost 3 bases, the J end lost 9 bases, and 18 bases lay between the germline ends. Germline assignment: CDR1 SGHAT and CDR2 FQNNGV. The CDR3 sequence: CASSLSVPLGAEQFF. The CDR3 nucleotides read TGTGCCAGCAGCTTGAGCGTACCCTTGGGCGCTGAGCAGTTCTTC.

The chain carries TRBV30 and TRBJ1-5, with a possible D match to TRBD1 (6 bases). V dropped 3 bases and J dropped 5 bases, with 17 bases sitting between them. Germline lookup yields CDR1 GTSNPN and CDR2 SVGIG (reference sequence). This CDR3 comprises 15 residues. CDR3 sequence reads: CAWSPRGAGDQPQHF. DNA for the CDR3: TGTGCCTGGAGCCCTCGGGGGGCCGGGGATCAGCCCCAGCATTTT. Variable domain in full (rest from reference TRBV30 and TRBJ1-5): SQTIHQWPATLVQPVGSPLSLECTVEGTSNPNLYWYRQAAGRGLQLLFYSVGIGQISSEVPQNLSASRPQDRQFILSSKKLLLSDSGFYLCAWSPRGAGDQPQHFGDGTRLSIL.

This clonotype came up a few times. The rearrangement uses TRBV20-1 and TRBJ1-4, with D perhaps matching TRBD1 (5 bases). Per germline, CDR1 DFQATT and CDR2 SNEGSKA (reference sequence). The CDR3 is 12 amino acids. V shed 3 bases and J shed 7 bases, with 9 bases lying between them. CDR3 protein: CSASEGSEKLFF. CDR3 DNA sequence: TGCAGTGCTAGCGAGGGGTCTGAAAAACTGTTTTTT.

V gene TRBV5-1 combines with J gene TRBJ2-5; 7 nucleotides agree with TRBD2. CDR1 is SGHRS, CDR2 YFSETQ, per germline. The V gene end was trimmed by 0 bases and the J gene end by 2 bases; junction bases not matched to a gene: 10. This CDR3 comprises 17 residues. This chain's CDR3 is CASSLVLGGNTQETQYF. In nucleotides, the CDR3 is TGCGCCAGCAGCTTGGTTTTGGGGGGGAATACACAAGAGACCCAGTACTTC.

A few counts support this clonotype. The CDR3 protein is CASSLGRNTIYF. The CDR3 DNA reads TGTGCCAGCAGCTTAGGGAGAAACACCATATATTTT. This rearrangement joins TRBV7-9 to TRBJ1-3, with D unresolved. The V end lost 1 base, the J end lost 5 bases, and 3 bases lay between the germline ends. Germline V gene sequence: CDR1 SEHNR, CDR2 FQNEAQ (reference sequence). This CDR3 contains 12 residues.

This clonotype was recorded a few times. This chain connects TRBV6-1 to TRBJ1-5; D is uncertain. CDR1 and CDR2 (germline): MNHNS, SASEGT. The CDR3 loop spans 13 amino acids. Trimming cost V 3 bases and J 4 bases, with 7 bases left between them. The CDR3 reads CASSEDFNQPQHF. The CDR3 DNA is TGTGCCAGCAGTGAGGATTTTAATCAGCCCCAGCATTTT.

This clonotype came up many times. The genes are TRBV5-4 and TRBJ1-1; maybe TRBD1 (6 bases). V was clipped by 5 bases and J by 5 bases, with 13 bases between them. The CDR3 has 13 amino acids. Germline V gene data show CDR1 as SGHNT and CDR2 as YYREEE (reference sequence). DNA for the CDR3: TGTGCCAGCAGTCCCGGGGGCGGGACTGAAGCTTTCTTT. It specifies CASSPGGGTEAFF.

This chain links TRBV6-6 with TRBJ1-2; the D is unclear. The V gene lost 7 bases and the J gene lost 5 bases, with 20 bases spanning the gap. Germline assignment: CDR1 MNHNY and CDR2 SVGAGI (reference sequence). This CDR3 has 15 amino acids. The CDR3 reads CASIAGTSRFYGYTF. DNA for the CDR3: TGTGCCAGCATAGCGGGCACAAGCCGATTTTATGGCTACACCTTC.

V is TRBV5-1 and J is TRBJ2-5; D not certain. Germline CDR1 and CDR2: SGHRS and YFSETQ. CDR3 length: 14 amino acids. Trimming took off 3 bases at V and 1 base at J, with 10 bases between the two ends. CDR3 protein: CASSSLNTQETQYF. DNA for the CDR3: TGCGCCAGCAGCTCGCTTAATACCCAAGAGACCCAGTACTTC.

The chain combines TRBV19 with TRBJ2-4; the D call may be TRBD1 or TRBD2 (5 bases each). CDR3 length: 13 residues. Germline CDR1 is LNHDA and CDR2 is SQIVND (reference sequence). V was pared by 11 bases and J by 2 bases, with 13 bases between. The CDR3 here is CAPRGSSKNIQYF. The CDR3, as DNA: TGTGCCCCGAGGGGCAGTTCCAAAAACATTCAGTACTTC.

This clonotype has more than one count but fewer than ten. The rearrangement links TRBV6-6 to TRBJ2-5; D not certain. Germline loops: CDR1 MNHNY, CDR2 SVGAGI (reference sequence). Between the trimmed V and J ends, which lost 0 bases and 7 bases, there was a span of 15 bases. The CDR3 contains 15 residues. The CDR3 protein is CASSYSIDLVWTQYF. Here the CDR3 DNA reads TGTGCCAGCAGTTACTCGATAGACTTAGTGTGGACCCAGTACTTC.

On this clonotype itself: This may arise from a read error, as a much more abundant clone is one base away. The chain couples TRBV7-2 to TRBJ2-2; TRBD2 matches 13 bases. The junction had 8 bases not matched to a gene; V was cut back by 5 bases and J by 5 bases. Looked up from germline, CDR1 is SGHTA and CDR2 is FQGNSA. There are 17 residues in the CDR3. The CDR3 protein is CASSMDPGLAGTGELFF. The CDR3, as DNA: TGTGCCAGCAGCATGGATCCGGGACTAGCGGGAACCGGGGAGCTGTTTTTT.

This rearrangement joins TRBV5-6 to TRBJ2-1; D not resolved. Germline V CDR1 and CDR2: SGHDT, YYEEEE. There are 17 residues in the CDR3. Trimming took off 1 base at V and 0 bases at J, with 14 bases between the two ends. DNA of the CDR3: TGTGCCAGCAGCTTGTACTCGAATCCGAGCTCCTACAATGAGCAGTTCTTC. This translates into CASSLYSNPSSYNEQFF.

The chain combines TRBV7-2 with TRBJ1-1, with a tentative D call TRBD1 (6 bases). The CDR3 has 14 residues. From germline, CDR1 is SGHTA and CDR2 FQGNSA. V lost 4 bases and J lost 11, with 20 bases in between. In DNA, the CDR3 is TGTGCCAGCAGCTCAAGACCGGGACATGTTTATGCTTTCTTT. This sequence encodes CASSSRPGHVYAFF. The variable domain in full, with the rest retrieved from reference TRBV7-2 and TRBJ1-1, is GAGVSQSPSNKVTEKGKDVELRCDPISGHTALYWYRQSLGQGLEFLIYFQGNSAPDKSGLPSDRFSAERTGGSVSTLTIQRTQQEDSAVYLCASSSRPGHVYAFFGQGTRLTVV.

V usage is TRBV2 and J usage is TRBJ1-6; D unresolved. Trimming shortened V by 6 bases and J by 7 bases, and 16 bases separated the two germline ends. Germline V gene data show CDR1 as SNHLY and CDR2 as FYNNEI. The CDR3 is 15 residues long. CDR3 amino acids: CASSTPELQNSPLHF. The CDR3 nucleotides are TGTGCCAGCAGCACACCAGAATTACAAAATTCACCCCTCCACTTT.

The CDR3 region is CAISEVDNEQFF. CDR3 nucleotide sequence: TGTGCCATCAGTGAAGTTGATAATGAGCAGTTCTTC. The V gene is TRBV10-3, the J gene TRBJ2-1; D is undetermined. The CDR3 totals 12 residues. Germline-derived CDR1 and CDR2 are ENHRY and SYGVKD. V lost 3 bases and J lost 7, with 7 bases in between.